This T cell receptor beta chain comes out of a study of identical twins (dated by TCRdb to the mid-2010s). For the study in its entirety: To test whether fetal clonotypes persist, the study used deep sequencing on TCR alpha and beta repertoires from monozygotic twins, unrelated adults of various ages, and cord blood. Replicate twin experiments were performed at different times using different library preparation protocols to rule out contamination. On the study overall, not on this receptor specifically: Excess twin sharing in beta out-of-frame sequences was weaker because fewer shared sequences lowered the signal-to-noise ratio. Because the same donors could not be followed over many years, the conclusions relied on cross-sectional statistical analysis. Compared with coincidental sharing between unrelated individuals, out-of-frame TCR alpha sequences shared between twins showed an excess of sequences with low generation probability. In monozygotic twins, recombination models systematically underestimated out-of-frame TCR alpha sharing, but the models matched the sharing seen between unrelated individuals. Fewer insertions were carried by abundant cord blood beta clonotypes, a similar but weaker trend appeared in young adult naive repertoires, and no such trend appeared in memory repertoires. Zero-insertion analyses could be partly confounded by invariant T cells such as MAIT and iNKT, though diverse VJ usage argued against such confounding for most clonotypes.

Library creation used 5' RACE. Sequencing relied on an Illumina HiSeq 2000. A universal primer binding site was added through template switching, and the final cDNA carried a unique molecular identifier so that TCR cDNA molecules could be counted accurately. Specific primers in the conserved constant-segment region were used to synthesize first-strand cDNA for TCR alpha and beta chains. To control for contamination, each cDNA library was double barcoded with a SMART-Mk sample barcode plus Illumina barcodes. Two successive PCR steps introduced TruSeq adapter sequences along with Illumina sample barcodes. The TCR alpha and beta cDNA libraries were sequenced on the Illumina HiSeq platform using custom primers. Turning to the authors' computational methods: MiGEC processed the raw reads to extract unique molecular identifiers, while MiXCR was used to determine the CDR3 positions. Recombination models were inferred per individual with the repgenHMM and IGoR tools using an EM algorithm. Shared clonotype analysis was performed with the tcR package in R, normalizing sharing by the product of cloneset sizes. Out-of-frame nonproductive sequences were analyzed to study raw recombination free of thymic and clonal selection effects. TCRdb reworked the public reads: Q25 trimming with fastp, MiXCR clone assembly, productive beta chains retained. Every distinct CDR3 protein forms one entry, paired with its most common genes and DNA. These V and J calls derive from TCRdb rather than the authors' analysis. The sample profile shows 450,000 or so distinct CDR3 sequences; approximately 15% of them were found once. Of the sample, over 0.5% is held by the ten largest clones.

V loses 3 bases, J loses 5 bases, and the germline ends lie 11 bases apart. From cysteine to phenylalanine, the CDR3 is 12 amino acids long. Of the read, only the CDR3 DNA is kept; its 36 bases are in frame from base 1. From a lookup of the germline V gene (reference sequence), CDR1 and CDR2 are DFQATT and SNEGSKA. All donors were healthy Caucasians. Three pairs of female monozygotic twins, all aged roughly 18 to 29 years, were included in the twin cohort. Positive isolation kits from Invitrogen were used to isolate the CD4+ and CD8+ T cell populations. For this clonotype: It has no known antigen specificity. Per-base qualities were not stored, and no clone one base away is much larger.

Separately, the same data were catalogued under a study of yellow fever vaccine responses in identical twins. From the second report: The authors reported that the T cell response to vaccination in identical twins appeared partly convergent and partly personalized. In the study, vaccine-responding T cell clones were precisely tracked in identical twins.

This sequence uses TRBV20-1 and TRBJ2-7, with the identity of the D gene unclear. This clonotype was obtained from a woman under 30 in good health. Sample: CD4+ T cells sorted from blood. CDR3 reads: CSASFGVNEQYF. In nucleotide form, the sequence is TGCAGTGCTAGTTTTGGGGTTAACGAGCAGTACTTC.